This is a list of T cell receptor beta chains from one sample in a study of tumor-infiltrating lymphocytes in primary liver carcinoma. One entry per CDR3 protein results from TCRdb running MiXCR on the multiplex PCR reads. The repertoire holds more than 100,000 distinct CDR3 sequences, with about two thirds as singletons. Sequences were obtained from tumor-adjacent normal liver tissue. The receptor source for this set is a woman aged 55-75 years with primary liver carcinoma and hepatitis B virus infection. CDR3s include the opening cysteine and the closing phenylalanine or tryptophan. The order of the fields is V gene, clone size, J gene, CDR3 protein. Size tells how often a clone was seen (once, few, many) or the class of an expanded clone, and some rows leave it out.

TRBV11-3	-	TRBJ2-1	CASSPGTNGNYEQFF
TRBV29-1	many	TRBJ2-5	CSVARQGRGQETQYF
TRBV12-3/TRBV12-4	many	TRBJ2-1	CASSPSGRAINEQFF
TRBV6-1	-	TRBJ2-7	CASTGRGEAYEQYF
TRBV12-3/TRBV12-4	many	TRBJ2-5	CASSTRETQYF
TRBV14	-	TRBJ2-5	CPSSPRAGGNHETQYF
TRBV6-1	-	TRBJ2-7	CASSEGTVHTYKQYF
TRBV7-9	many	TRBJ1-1	CASSPGFEAFF
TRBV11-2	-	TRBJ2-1	CASSLGGEGIYNEQFF
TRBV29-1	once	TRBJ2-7	CSVEFTGVEQYF
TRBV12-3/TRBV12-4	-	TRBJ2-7	CASSHWDITYEQYF
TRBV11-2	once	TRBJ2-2	CTSSPDLWTSEMGTGELFF
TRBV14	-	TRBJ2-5	CASSHYYPTRKTQYF
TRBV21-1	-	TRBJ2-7	CASSERGSRFHEQYF
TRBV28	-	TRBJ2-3	CASSWGSAGTQYF
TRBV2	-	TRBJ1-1	CASSEDRNTEAFF
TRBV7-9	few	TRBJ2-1	CASSLSYSEQFF
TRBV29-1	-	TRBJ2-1	CNVGRGFNYNGQFF